The clone carrying this T cell receptor (beta chain) appeared once. Its cognate antigen is unknown. cDNA came from approximately 0.5 to 1 ug RNA primed by random hexamers. The immunoSEQ assay covered 54 Vbeta and 13 Jbeta segments for CDR3. TCRdb reprocessed the immunoSEQ multiplex PCR reads via MiXCR and lists one record per CDR3 protein. The sample contains approximately 160,000 distinct CDR3 sequences, over 85% of which appear only once. The data belong to a study of CD8 T cells in Susac syndrome. Whole-study findings and limits: It was acknowledged in the study that the number of individuals who were included in its TCR sequencing and HLA analysis was relatively small.

The CDR3 is made up of 16 amino acids. The germline V gene has CDR1 LNHDA and CDR2 SQIVND (reference sequence). V lost 4 bases and J 8 bases, leaving 21 bases between the germline ends. Healthy donors served as age- and sex-matched controls. The CD8+ and CD4+ T cells were negatively isolated, with the TEMRA cells enriched by FACS. The material sequenced was CD4+ T cells from PBMCs. The J gene is TRBJ1-3, the V gene TRBV19; the D gene is possibly TRBD1 (6 bases). This TCR was recovered from a human donor in good health. CDR3 coding DNA: TGTGCCAGTAGTACCGGATCTTCCAACAGGGCGGACACCATATATTTT. It codes for CASSTGSSNRADTIYF.